The clone carrying this T cell receptor (beta chain) showed up many times. Its target is not known. With a duration under 2 months, the hyperthyroidism was newly diagnosed in patients aged 18 to 65. Any patient presenting with uncontrolled infection, other autoimmune disease, pregnancy or lactation was left out. Germline CDR1 SGHRS, CDR2 YFSETQ. The CDR3 extends over 15 amino acids. The V gene lost 3 bases and the J gene lost 6 bases, with 17 bases spanning the gap. Using RNA transcripts as the source, TCR beta CDR3 regions were amplified. HTBI primers were used for first-round RT-PCR of the TCR CDR3. TCRdb called the multiplex PCR reads again in MiXCR, with one record for every CDR3 protein. The sample holds about 400,000 distinct CDR3 sequences, around a sixth seen once. This entry belongs to a study of T cells in Graves' hyperthyroidism and ophthalmopathy. General study results and limits: Most clonotypes that expanded in the thyroid above 0.001 also showed up in blood.

Sequenced sample: blood. V is TRBV5-1 and J is TRBJ2-3; maybe TRBD2 (6 bases). This TCR derives from a young woman with Graves' hyperthyroidism. The CDR3 reads CASSSDHRLVDTQYF. CDR3 nucleotides: TGCGCCAGCAGCTCGGACCATAGACTAGTCGATACGCAGTATTTT.